Reported below is one T cell receptor beta chain. This sample stems from a study of OX40 agonist ivuxolimab in advanced cancers. Libraries were prepared by immunoSEQ multiplex PCR; TCRdb keeps only in-frame clonotypes and omits some of them. Of about 64,000 clones listed, roughly 86% are singletons. Germline CDR1 and CDR2: SGHNT and YENEEA. This CDR3 spans 14 amino acids. V lost 2 bases and J lost 0, with 6 bases in between. V usage is TRBV11-3 and J usage is TRBJ2-3; D unclear. The clonotype originates from an adult with an advanced solid tumor such as melanoma, head and neck, liver or kidney cancer. The sequenced sample was CD4+ or CD8+ T cells sorted from blood, obtained in a trial of the OX40 agonist ivuxolimab. The CDR3 DNA reads TGTGCCAGCAGCTTAAGGCGTAGCACAGATACGCAGTATTTT. Translated: CASSLRRSTDTQYF.